This TCR beta chain is drawn from a study of blood T cell repertoires in COVID-19. The CDR3 has 12 residues. The V and J ends lost 0 bases and 12 bases respectively, with 6 bases between them. From germline, CDR1 is LGHDT and CDR2 YNNKEL (reference sequence). Assay used: immunoSEQ multiplex PCR; TCRdb lists only in-frame clones, some missing. Here the sample spans about 140,000 clones, under 90% being singletons. The material sequenced was PBMCs or T cells enriched from blood (not recorded which). This TCR came from a woman between 18 and 29 years old who had been exposed to COVID-19. The J gene is TRBJ1-6, the V gene TRBV3-1 (or the pseudogene TRBV3-2); no firm D call. In DNA form, the CDR3 reads TGTGCCAGCAGCCAAGATACAGTACCCCTCCACTTT. Protein product: CASSQDTVPLHF.